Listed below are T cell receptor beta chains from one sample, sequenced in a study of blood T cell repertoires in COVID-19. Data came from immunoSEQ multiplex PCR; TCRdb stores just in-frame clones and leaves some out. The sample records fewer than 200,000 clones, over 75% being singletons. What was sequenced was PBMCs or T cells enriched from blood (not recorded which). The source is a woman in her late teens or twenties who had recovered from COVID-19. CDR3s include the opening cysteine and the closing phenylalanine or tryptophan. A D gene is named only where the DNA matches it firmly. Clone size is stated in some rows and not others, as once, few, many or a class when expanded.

TGTGCCATCAGTGAGTCTCCCAGAAACACTGAAGCTTTCTTT,CAISESPRNTEAFF,-,TRBV10-3,-,TRBJ1-1
TGTGCCTGGTCGGATGGGGCCTACGAAAAACTGTTTTTT,CAWSDGAYEKLFF,-,TRBV30,-,TRBJ1-4
TGTGCCAGCAGCGACGTCGGGAGGGGAGATTCACCCCTCCACTTT,CASSDVGRGDSPLHF,-,TRBV5-6,-,TRBJ1-6
TGTGCCTGGAGTTCAGGGGCTGGGGCCAACGTCCTGACTTTC,CAWSSGAGANVLTF,-,TRBV30,-,TRBJ2-6
TGTGCCAGCAGCTTACAGGGGGCTAATGGCTACACCTTC,CASSLQGANGYTF,once,TRBV28,TRBD1,TRBJ1-2
TGTGCCACCAGTGATTTGCGGGAAATAGATACGCAGTATTTT,CATSDLREIDTQYF,-,TRBV24-1,-,TRBJ2-3
TGTGCCAGCGGGTTGGGCGGGAACACAGATACGCAGTATTTT,CASGLGGNTDTQYF,-,TRBV2,-,TRBJ2-3
TGTGCCAGCAGCTTAGCCCGCCTAGCGGGAGGATACGAGCAGTACTTC,CASSLARLAGGYEQYF,-,TRBV11-2,TRBD2,TRBJ2-7
TGTGCCAGCAGCCGGCCACCGGCGGCGGCGTGGTTCACCGGGGAGCTGTTTTTT,CASSRPPAAAWFTGELFF,-,TRBV14,-,TRBJ2-2
TGTGCCAGCAGCCAAGGTCGCAGATCAGATACGCAGTATTTT,CASSQGRRSDTQYF,once,TRBV3-1/TRBV3-2,-,TRBJ2-3
TGTGCCAGCAGCCCAATGACTTGGGAGCAGTACTTC,CASSPMTWEQYF,-,TRBV6-6,-,TRBJ2-7
TGCGCCAGCAGTGTTTCTAGCGGGAGTGAGCAGTACTTC,CASSVSSGSEQYF,-,TRBV10-1,TRBD2,TRBJ2-7
TGTGCCTGGAGTGACAGGGTCCCACCCGAGCAGTACTTC,CAWSDRVPPEQYF,once,TRBV30,-,TRBJ2-7
TGTGCCGCAGTAGGGGAGGGGGTCTCCTACAATGAGCAGTTCTTC,CAAVGEGVSYNEQFF,-,TRBV28,-,TRBJ2-1